These T cell receptor beta chains were read from a single sample in a study of cytotoxic CD8 clonotypes in ibrutinib-treated CLL. The protocol was immunoSEQ multiplex PCR, while the TCRdb copy is restricted to in-frame clones and leaves out a portion. The data hold around 160,000 clones, with 88% observed a single time. Sequencing used PBMCs, obtained at disease progression, from a patient treated with ibrutinib. The receptors come from a human donor with chronic lymphocytic leukemia. CDR3s include the opening cysteine and the closing phenylalanine or tryptophan. The D gene is left open where the match is weak. Some rows have no size entry. The others give once, few or many, or a class for an expanded clone.

TRBD2 TRBJ2-7 TRBV7-3 . CASKREAQSRLYEQYF TGTGCCAGCAAGCGGGAGGCCCAATCTAGACTTTACGAGCAGTACTTC
. TRBJ2-7 TRBV19 few CASRRSPVTWEQYF TGTGCCAGTAGGCGAAGCCCCGTAACTTGGGAGCAGTACTTC
TRBD1 TRBJ1-2 TRBV18 . CASSPRIEGQVVHGYTF TGTGCCAGCTCACCACGAATAGAGGGACAGGTGGTTCATGGCTACACCTTC
. TRBJ1-3 TRBV4-2 . CASSQESGLSSGNTIYF TGTGCCAGCAGCCAAGAATCCGGTTTGAGCTCTGGAAACACCATATATTTT
. TRBJ1-1 TRBV7-3 once CASSLSDSVEAFF TGTGCCAGCAGCTTAAGTGACTCTGTTGAAGCTTTCTTT
. TRBJ2-1 TRBV28 . CASRGPGLEWIEQFF TGTGCCAGCAGGGGGCCGGGACTTGAATGGATTGAGCAGTTCTTC
. TRBJ1-1 TRBV5-4 few CASSETLLQDTEAFF TGTGCCAGCAGCGAAACCCTCCTGCAGGACACTGAAGCTTTCTTT
. TRBJ2-1 TRBV21-1 . CASSKAGSQSSYNEQFF TGTGCCAGCAGCAAAGCCGGGTCTCAGAGCTCCTACAATGAGCAGTTCTTC
. TRBJ1-5 TRBV28 . CASSYMATNQPQHF TGTGCCAGCAGTTATATGGCCACGAATCAGCCCCAGCATTTT
TRBD1 TRBJ1-5 TRBV7-9 . CASSSGQGVISNQPQHF TGTGCCAGCAGCTCGGGACAGGGCGTGATTAGCAATCAGCCCCAGCATTTT
TRBD1 TRBJ2-5 TRBV15 . CATSRVDRGGETQYF TGTGCCACCAGCAGAGTTGACAGGGGGGGAGAGACCCAGTACTTC
. TRBJ1-3 TRBV14 . CASSQDWGQLSGNTIYF TGTGCCAGCAGCCAAGACTGGGGTCAGCTCTCTGGAAACACCATATATTTT
. TRBJ1-2 TRBV18 many CASSPGQSLNYGYTF TGTGCCAGCTCACCAGGACAGAGTCTCAACTATGGCTACACCTTC
TRBD1 TRBJ1-1 TRBV2 . CASRRTGGFRRSEAFF TGTGCCAGCAGACGGACAGGGGGCTTCAGGAGGTCCGAAGCTTTCTTT
. TRBJ1-4 TRBV11-2 . CASSFNPGGNEKLFF TGTGCCAGCAGCTTTAACCCTGGTGGGAATGAAAAACTGTTTTTT
. TRBJ1-2 TRBV5-4 once CASSPPGTRHNYGYTF TGTGCCAGCAGCCCCCCAGGTACAAGACACAACTATGGCTACACCTTC
. TRBJ2-2 TRBV5-4 . CASSRPGASAGELFF TGTGCCAGCAGCCGACCAGGAGCTTCTGCCGGGGAGCTGTTTTTT
TRBD1 TRBJ1-1 TRBV27 . CASSYRGDTEAFF TGTGCCAGCAGTTACAGGGGGGACACTGAAGCTTTCTTT
. TRBJ2-2 TRBV23-1 . CASPRPGQGRGELFF TGCGCCAGCCCTCGACCCGGGCAGGGCAGGGGGGAGCTGTTTTTT
. TRBJ1-2 TRBV5-1 . CASSLERAGIKMWGYTF TGCGCCAGCAGCTTGGAGCGGGCCGGGATCAAGATGTGGGGCTACACCTTC
TRBD1 TRBJ2-3 TRBV28 once CASSLPRPGQGTTVPTDTQYF TGTGCCAGCAGTTTACCCCGACCGGGACAGGGGACGACAGTACCCACAGATACGCAGTATTTT
. TRBJ1-4 TRBV18 . CASSLLIQATNEKLFF TGTGCCAGCTCACTATTAATACAGGCGACTAATGAAAAACTGTTTTTT
. TRBJ2-5 TRBV19 few CASSISETQYF TGTGCCAGTAGTATATCAGAGACCCAGTACTTC
TRBD2 TRBJ2-3 TRBV6-8 . CANTQQSRTSGMADTQYF TGTGCCAACACCCAGCAGTCCAGGACTAGCGGGATGGCAGATACGCAGTATTTT
. TRBJ1-1 TRBV29-1 . CSVEAPLRTGPVGRTEAFF TGCAGCGTTGAAGCTCCATTAAGGACGGGACCGGTTGGGCGCACTGAAGCTTTCTTT
. TRBJ2-5 TRBV7-6 . CASSPQLGYQETQYF TGTGCCAGCAGCCCCCAGCTGGGTTACCAAGAGACCCAGTACTTC
. TRBJ2-5 TRBV7-3 . CASSFLSGETQYF TGTGCCAGCAGCTTCCTTTCGGGGGAGACCCAGTACTTC
. TRBJ1-2 TRBV5-1 . CASSLWGGGYGYTF TGCGCCAGCAGCTTATGGGGAGGAGGCTATGGCTACACCTTC
TRBD2 TRBJ2-1 TRBV5-1 . CASSLTSGSMGTLNEQFF TGCGCCAGCAGCTTGACTAGCGGGAGTATGGGGACCCTCAATGAGCAGTTCTTC
TRBD2 TRBJ2-3 TRBV19 . CASSIRTSGTDTQYF TGTGCCAGTAGTATTCGGACTAGCGGGACGGATACGCAGTATTTT
TRBD2 TRBJ2-7 TRBV7-9 . CASSLALAGKEYEQYF TGTGCCAGCAGCTTAGCACTAGCGGGGAAAGAATACGAGCAGTACTTC
. TRBJ2-7 TRBV28 . CASRLGTGLGEQYF TGTGCCAGCAGGTTAGGTACAGGTCTAGGGGAGCAGTACTTC
. TRBJ1-3 TRBV7-9 . CASSGPGNTIYF TGTGCCAGCAGCGGCCCCGGAAACACCATATATTTT
TRBD1 TRBJ2-7 TRBV23-1 few CASSHSRQGRTYEQYF TGCGCCAGCAGTCACTCGAGACAGGGGAGAACCTACGAGCAGTACTTC
. TRBJ2-7 TRBV19 . CASKDSDFGSYEQYF TGTGCCAGTAAAGATTCGGACTTCGGGTCCTACGAGCAGTACTTC
TRBD1 TRBJ2-7 TRBV19 . CASSPQGTGHYEQYF TGTGCCAGTAGTCCCCAGGGGACAGGGCATTACGAGCAGTACTTC
. TRBJ1-2 TRBV28 . CASSLRAGVVGVNGYTF TGTGCCAGCAGTTTGCGGGCAGGGGTTGTTGGGGTGAATGGCTACACCTTC
. TRBJ2-3 TRBV27 . CASRGSGTDTQYF TGTGCCAGCAGGGGGTCAGGCACAGATACGCAGTATTTT
TRBD2 TRBJ2-1 TRBV7-9 . CASSRGLALGEQFF TGTGCCAGCAGCCGAGGACTAGCTTTGGGTGAGCAGTTCTTC